These 23 T cell receptor beta chains share one sample of origin, sequenced in a study of cytomegalovirus exposure and HLA in healthy donors. PCR amplification relied on 60 Vbeta primers (plus 13 Jbeta primers). This table comes from immunoSEQ multiplex PCR, and its TCRdb copy is limited to in-frame clones, with some not included. The table records over 150,000 clones, approximately 72% of them present only once. Sequenced material: PBMCs. The receptors were sampled from a man aged 18 to 30 in good health and CMV-seronegative.

The gene calls are TRBV19 and TRBJ2-3; D may be TRBD2 (5 bases). This CDR3 spans 12 amino acids. Trimming took 1 base from V and 9 from J, leaving 8 bases between them. Germline CDR1 and CDR2: LNHDA and SQIVND (reference sequence). The DNA for the CDR3 is TGTGCCAGTAGTATAGGGGAGAACACGCAGTATTTT. Translating it yields CASSIGENTQYF. Filled out from reference TRBV19 and TRBJ2-3, the complete variable domain reads DGGITQSPKYLFRKEGQNVTLSCEQNLNHDAMYWYRQDPGQGLRLIYYSQIVNDFQKGDIAEGYSVSREKKESFPLTVTSAQKNPTAFYLCASSIGENTQYFGPGTRLTVL.

The chain uses TRBV9 and TRBJ2-5, with 10 bases identical to TRBD2. The CDR3 totals 16 residues. Trimming took 0 bases from V and 2 from J; bases not matched to a gene: 4. Germline assignment: CDR1 SGDLS and CDR2 YYNGEE. CDR3 nucleotide sequence: TGTGCCAGCAGCGTAGGGAGTAGCGGGGGGCAAGAGACCCAGTACTTC. This gives the protein CASSVGSSGGQETQYF.

In DNA form, the CDR3 reads TGTGCCAGCAGCCAAGATTGGCAGGGGGCCACTGAAGCTTTCTTT. It codes for CASSQDWQGATEAFF. The chain carries TRBV4-2 and TRBJ1-1, with 8 bases lining up with TRBD1. V lost 0 bases and J lost 4; bases outside the gene matches: 4. The CDR3 totals 15 residues. Germline CDR1 reads LGHNA; CDR2 reads YNFKEQ.

This clone has just one count. This chain uses TRBV5-4 with TRBJ2-5, with TRBD2 matching 9 bases. Trimming cost V 8 bases and J 1 base; bases outside gene matches: 12. CDR3 length: 16 amino acids. Germline-derived CDR1 and CDR2 are SGHNT and YYREEE (reference sequence). This CDR3 reads CARSRTSEDSQETQYF. As DNA, the CDR3 is TGTGCCAGGAGTCGGACTAGCGAGGATTCCCAAGAGACCCAGTACTTC. The variable domain in full, completed from reference TRBV5-4 and TRBJ2-5, reads ETGVTQSPTHLIKTRGQQVTLRCSSQSGHNTVSWYQQALGQGPQFIFQYYREEENGRGNFPPRFSGLQFPNYSSELNVNALELDDSALYLCARSRTSEDSQETQYFGPGTRLLVL.

This sequence joins TRBV18 and TRBJ2-5; the D gene is possibly TRBD1 (6 bases). The CDR3 runs 16 residues. Trimming stripped 3 bases from V and 5 bases from J, with 19 bases between. Per the germline V gene, CDR1 is KGHSH and CDR2 is LQKENI. DNA of the CDR3: TGTGCCAGCTCACCTCAATACGCAGGGGCAGGCGAGACCCAGTACTTC. Its protein is CASSPQYAGAGETQYF.

This chain connects TRBV5-1 to TRBJ1-1; D gene unclear. The CDR3 contains 15 residues. Germline V gives CDR1 SGHRS, CDR2 YFSETQ. V was trimmed by 4 bases and J by 2 bases, leaving 15 bases between them. CDR3 residues: CASSLDPQSNTEAFF. DNA of the CDR3: TGCGCCAGCAGCCTAGACCCCCAATCTAACACTGAAGCTTTCTTT.

V gene TRBV5-1 combines with J gene TRBJ2-3; 7 bases fit TRBD1. The length of the CDR3 is 16 residues. Germline V gene lookup returns CDR1 SGHRS and CDR2 YFSETQ. J lost 2 bases, V lost 4 bases, and 10 bases had no gene match. The CDR3 coding sequence is TGCGCCAGCAGCCTAAAACAGGGGTCTTACACAGATACGCAGTATTTT. It encodes CASSLKQGSYTDTQYF.

The J gene is TRBJ2-1, the V gene TRBV25-1; 9 positions agree with TRBD1. Germline CDR1 is MGHDK and CDR2 is SYGVNS. V gave up 6 bases and J gave up 5 bases; unmatched junction bases: 14. The CDR3 is 17 amino acids. CDR3 nucleotides: TGTGCCAGCAGCTCCTACTTCCGGGACAGGGCTGACAATGAGCAGTTCTTC. This translates into CASSSYFRDRADNEQFF.

The rearrangement joins TRBV6-5 to TRBJ1-2, with D possibly being TRBD1 (5 bases). Germline V lookup: CDR1 MNHEY, CDR2 SVGAGI. Deletions cut 10 bases from V and 6 bases from J, with 12 bases between. CDR3 size: 11 residues. This chain's CDR3 is CATRTIDGYTF. CDR3 bases: TGTGCCACCCGGACAATCGATGGCTACACCTTC.

CDR3 nucleotide sequence: TGTGCCAGCAGCCCCACAGGGGGTTCTGGAAACACCATATATTTT. It translates to CASSPTGGSGNTIYF. The chain couples TRBV7-3 to TRBJ1-3; TRBD1 matches 8 bases. The V and J ends lost 5 bases and 1 base, in that order; junction bases with no gene match: 4. The germline V gene encodes CDR1 SGHTA and CDR2 FQGTGA. The CDR3 is 15 residues long.

This clone was counted a few times. The V call is TRBV4-3, the J call TRBJ2-5; 7 bases map to TRBD2. Losses at the gene ends were 4 bases for V and 3 bases for J; bases not matched to a gene: 2. The CDR3 has 13 amino acids. The V gene's germline CDR1 is LGHNA and CDR2 YSLEER. CDR3 sequence reads: CASSRDYEETQYF. In DNA form, the CDR3 reads TGCGCCAGCAGCCGGGACTACGAAGAGACCCAGTACTTC.

The rearrangement joins TRBV29-1 to TRBJ1-1, with D maybe TRBD1 (5 bases). CDR3 length: 16 amino acids. Germline V gene data show CDR1 as SQVTM and CDR2 as ANQGSEA. V lost 3 bases and J lost 0, with 17 bases in between. CDR3 DNA sequence: TGCAGCGTTGAGGGGGGGAAGGCAGAAATGAACACTGAAGCTTTCTTT. It encodes CSVEGGKAEMNTEAFF.

The chain joins TRBV11-2 to TRBJ1-3; D remains unclear. Germline V gene data show CDR1 as SGHAT and CDR2 as FQNNGV. The CDR3 runs 13 residues. V dropped 2 bases and J dropped 8 bases, with 10 bases sitting between them. The CDR3 DNA sequence: TGTGCCAGCAGCTTACGGGAGGTGGACACCATATATTTT. As protein: CASSLREVDTIYF.

V is TRBV5-8 and J is TRBJ1-2; a weak D match, TRBD1 (5 bases). Trimming removed 2 bases at V and 7 bases at J, with 12 bases between. CDR1 and CDR2 (germline): SGHTS, YDEGEE. CDR3 length: 13 residues. The CDR3 loop reads CASSFAQAGGYTF. CDR3 in DNA: TGTGCCAGCAGCTTCGCACAGGCCGGTGGCTACACCTTC.

The rearrangement joins TRBV27 to TRBJ1-6, with D maybe TRBD1 (5 bases). CDR3 length equals 15 residues. V shed 6 bases and J shed 4 bases, with 13 bases lying between them. Looked up from germline, CDR1 is MNHEY and CDR2 is SMNVEV (reference sequence). CDR3 in amino acids: CASSQTRDYNSPLHF. The DNA for the CDR3 is TGTGCCAGCAGCCAAACCAGGGATTATAATTCACCCCTCCACTTT.

The chain couples TRBV27 to TRBJ2-5; TRBD2 aligns across 8 bases. Germline lookup yields CDR1 MNHEY and CDR2 SMNVEV (reference sequence). The CDR3 has 16 amino acids. The ends lost 5 bases at V and 1 base at J; junction bases unmatched: 9. The CDR3 protein is CASSPRAGALQETQYF. The CDR3 coding sequence is TGTGCCAGCAGTCCCAGAGCGGGGGCCCTCCAAGAGACCCAGTACTTC.

The genes are TRBV2 and TRBJ1-1, with 9 bases that match TRBD1. This CDR3 is built from 13 residues. The V gene end was trimmed by 6 bases and the J gene end by 10 bases; junction bases not matched to a gene: 9. Germline V gene data show CDR1 as SNHLY and CDR2 as FYNNEI. The CDR3 nucleotides read TGTGCCAGCAGCCAAGGGACAGGGTCTCTAGCTTTCTTT. It codes for CASSQGTGSLAFF.

The chain links TRBV7-3 to TRBJ2-1, with no clear D. CDR3 size: 14 residues. V lost 5 bases and J 3 bases, leaving 11 bases between the germline ends. Germline CDR1 reads SGHTA; CDR2 reads FQGTGA. The CDR3 protein is CASSPSPVYNEQFF. Here the CDR3 DNA reads TGTGCCAGCAGCCCTAGTCCGGTCTACAATGAGCAGTTCTTC.

This chain connects TRBV6-1 to TRBJ2-5; no clear D gene. The ends were cut back, 2 bases at V and 3 bases at J, with 4 bases in the middle. Germline-derived CDR1 and CDR2 are MNHNS and SASEGT. This CDR3 comprises 12 residues. The CDR3 spells CASSEREETQYF. CDR3 nucleotide sequence: TGTGCCAGCAGTGAAAGAGAAGAGACCCAGTACTTC.

The chain joins TRBV5-1 to TRBJ2-2; no clear D gene. CDR3 length: 15 amino acids. Germline CDR1 reads SGHRS; CDR2 reads YFSETQ. V lost 2 bases to trimming and J lost 0 bases, with 8 bases between them. CDR3 protein: CASSFLQTNTGELFF. CDR3 DNA sequence: TGCGCCAGCAGCTTTTTACAGACGAACACCGGGGAGCTGTTTTTT.

J is TRBJ2-3 and V is TRBV28; 11 nucleotides agree with TRBD2. V lost 3 bases, J lost 2 bases, and 4 bases stayed unmatched. From germline, CDR1 is MDHEN and CDR2 SYDVKM. The length of the CDR3 is 16 residues. The CDR3 region is CASSFDSGGDTDTQYF. CDR3 nucleotides: TGTGCCAGCAGTTTTGATAGCGGGGGGGACACAGATACGCAGTATTTT. Full variable domain (remainder filled in from reference TRBV28 and TRBJ2-3): DVKVTQSSRYLVKRTGEKVFLECVQDMDHENMFWYRQDPGLGLRLIYFSYDVKMKEKGDIPEGYSVSREKKERFSLILESASTNQTSMYLCASSFDSGGDTDTQYFGPGTRLTVL.

The chain uses TRBV11-2 and TRBJ2-1, with 7 bases lining up with TRBD1. CDR1 and CDR2 from the germline V gene are SGHAT and FQNNGV. The CDR3 length is 15 residues. Losses at the gene ends were 5 bases for V and 2 bases for J; bases not matched to a gene: 6. This chain's CDR3 is CASSPDRVPYNEQFF. For the CDR3, the DNA is TGTGCCAGCAGCCCAGACAGGGTTCCCTACAATGAGCAGTTCTTC.

The J gene is TRBJ1-5, the V gene TRBV2, with 11 bases identical to TRBD1. This CDR3 is 13 amino acids long. Trimming at V came to 5 bases and at J to 7 bases, leaving 1 base not matched to a gene. From germline, CDR1 is SNHLY and CDR2 FYNNEI. The chain's CDR3 is CASSRDRGQPQHF. In DNA form, the CDR3 reads TGTGCCAGCAGTCGGGACAGGGGGCAGCCCCAGCATTTT. Together with reference TRBV2 and TRBJ1-5, the CDR3 gives the full variable domain: EPEVTQTPSHQVTQMGQEVILRCVPISNHLYFYWYRQILGQKVEFLVSFYNNEISEKSEIFDDQFSVERPDGSNFTLKIRSTKLEDSAMYFCASSRDRGQPQHFGDGTRLSIL.